The 27 T cell receptor beta chains given below trace back to one sample, sequenced in a study of identical twins (dated by TCRdb to 2016 to 2018). Receptor amplification or capture employed 5' RACE. The instrument given in TCRdb is Illumina HiSeq 2000. TCRdb cleaned the public reads at Q25 with fastp, built clones with MiXCR and kept in-frame beta chains. Every entry covers one CDR3 protein and lists the most common genes and DNA from its rows. This sample is represented by more than 1.5 million distinct CDR3 sequences; about 31% of them were singletons. The top ten clonotypes cover about 0.3% of the sample. The sequencing input was cord blood. These receptors all come from a newborn girl in good health.

This chain connects TRBV25-1 to TRBJ1-2; weak D call: TRBD1 (5 bases). V lost 4 bases to trimming and J lost 8 bases, with 11 bases between them. Germline V gene lookup returns CDR1 MGHDK and CDR2 SYGVNS. This CDR3 is built from 12 residues. Here the CDR3 DNA reads TGTGCCAGCAGTGGGGGGACGCGGGGCTACACCTTC. Its translation: CASSGGTRGYTF.

As for this clonotype: The junction and the germline gene differ at one end; a read error may be behind it. The CDR3 DNA follows: TGTGCCGGCAGTACCCGACAGGAGTTAGCCAAAAACATTCAGTACTTC. Its protein product is CAGSTRQELAKNIQYF. The V call is TRBV28, the J call TRBJ2-4, with D perhaps TRBD1 (6 bases). CDR3 length: 16 residues. The germline CDR1 and CDR2 sequences are MDHEN and SYDVKM.

J is TRBJ1-2 and V is TRBV29-1; possible D gene TRBD1, 5 bases. This CDR3 comprises 16 residues. Germline V CDR1 and CDR2: SQVTM, ANQGSEA. Between the trimmed V and J ends, which lost 4 bases and 6 bases, there was a span of 24 bases. The CDR3 reads CSVVPGGAGPQHGYTF. CDR3 coding DNA: TGCAGCGTTGTCCCGGGAGGTGCAGGGCCCCAACATGGCTACACCTTC.

The rearrangement links TRBV7-9 to TRBJ1-2; 8 bases align to TRBD1. After removal of 1 base from V and 4 bases from J, the junction contained 5 bases not matched to a gene. CDR3 length: 15 amino acids. Germline CDR1 is SEHNR and CDR2 is FQNEAQ (reference sequence). The CDR3 spells CASSLENTGGYGYTF. The CDR3 bases are TGTGCCAGCAGCTTAGAGAACACAGGGGGCTATGGCTACACCTTC.

Regarding this clonotype: This sequence may be a read error, since a much larger clone differs from it by one base. Here the CDR3 DNA reads TGTGCCACCGGTCGGCTCCCAAACGCAGATACGCAGTATTTT. Translating gives CATGRLPNADTQYF. The chain joins TRBV12-3 or TRBV12-4 to TRBJ2-3; D call uncertain. The CDR3 extends over 14 amino acids. Trimming took 10 bases from V and 4 from J, leaving 18 bases between them.

The J gene is TRBJ2-1, the V gene TRBV9; 13 nucleotides align to TRBD2. Germline lookup yields CDR1 SGDLS and CDR2 YYNGEE. This CDR3 is built from 16 residues. V lost 4 bases and J lost 6; bases outside the gene matches: 7. The CDR3 reads CASSQKLAGGFNEQFF. In nucleotides, the CDR3 is TGTGCCAGCAGCCAAAAACTAGCGGGGGGGTTCAATGAGCAGTTCTTC.

The rearrangement uses TRBV4-2 and TRBJ1-2; a possible D gene is TRBD1 (6 bases). Trimming took off 6 bases at V and 5 bases at J, with 16 bases between the two ends. CDR1 is LGHNA and CDR2 is YNFKEQ in the germline V gene. CDR3 length: 14 residues. CDR3 sequence reads: CASRPGGGPYGYTF. DNA for the CDR3: TGTGCCAGCAGACCCGGAGGGGGGCCGTATGGCTACACCTTC.

This clonotype occurred a few times. The rearrangement uses TRBV9 and TRBJ1-4; TRBD1 aligns across 7 bases. The CDR3 spans 15 residues. CDR1 SGDLS and CDR2 YYNGEE come from the germline V gene. The ends lost 0 bases at V and 6 bases at J; junction bases unmatched: 5. The CDR3 coding sequence is TGTGCCAGCAGCGTAGAAGGGACAGCCTATGAAAAACTGTTTTTT. This codes for CASSVEGTAYEKLFF.

V gene TRBV12-3 or TRBV12-4 combines with J gene TRBJ1-2, with 9 bases aligning to TRBD1. This CDR3 is built from 14 residues. V shed 6 bases, J shed 4 bases, and the junction held 6 bases outside the gene matches. Here the CDR3 DNA reads TGTGCCAGCAGACCAACAGGGGGCCTCTATGGCTACACCTTC. Its translation: CASRPTGGLYGYTF.

This clonotype was detected only a few times. The CDR3 region is CAISGRDRVYEQYF. The CDR3 nucleotides are TGTGCCATCAGTGGCCGGGACAGGGTGTACGAGCAGTACTTC. The rearrangement links TRBV10-3 to TRBJ2-7, with TRBD1 identical over 9 bases. The length of the CDR3 is 14 residues. Germline loops: CDR1 ENHRY, CDR2 SYGVKD. V trimming: 4 bases; J trimming: 4 bases; junction bases outside the gene matches: 5.

The chain carries TRBV24-1 and TRBJ1-5; D is unclear. Germline-derived CDR1 and CDR2 are KGHDR and SFDVKD. Trimming removed 7 bases at V and 4 bases at J, with 16 bases between. CDR3 length: 15 amino acids. CDR3 bases: TGTGCCACCAGCGGGCGGGGAGGGAAGAATCAGCCCCAGCATTTT. Translated: CATSGRGGKNQPQHF.

This clonotype turned up a few times. The rearrangement links TRBV12-3 or TRBV12-4 to TRBJ2-4, with 12 bases fitting TRBD2. The J call may be mistaken, given a closer DNA end match to TRBJ2-7. The CDR3 extends over 15 amino acids. For the CDR3, the DNA is TGTGCCAGCCGACCAGGACTAGCGGGGAGGTACGAGCAGTACTTC. Residues: CASRPGLAGRYEQYF.

The rearrangement uses TRBV20-1 and TRBJ2-1, with D uncertain. V lost 1 base to trimming and J lost 0 bases, with 13 bases between them. The V gene's germline CDR1 is DFQATT and CDR2 SNEGSKA (reference sequence). The CDR3 is 16 residues long. The CDR3 is CSARVLPRSSYNEQFF. Written as DNA, the CDR3 is TGCAGTGCTAGAGTGTTGCCTAGGAGCTCCTACAATGAGCAGTTCTTC.

This clonotype turned up a few times. The gene calls are TRBV29-1 and TRBJ2-5; a weak D match, TRBD2 (5 bases). The J call could be wrong; TRBJ2-7 is a better fit for the DNA end. Germline CDR1 is SQVTM and CDR2 is ANQGSEA. The CDR3 runs to 13 residues. Here the CDR3 reads CSVEDPPAGEQYF. Here the CDR3 DNA reads TGCAGCGTTGAAGATCCTCCCGCGGGCGAGCAGTACTTC.

Points on this clonotype: A much bigger clone sits one base away, suggesting this may be a read error. The chain couples TRBV20-1 to TRBJ1-2; D is perhaps TRBD1 (5 bases). The CDR3 length is 13 residues. Germline CDR1 reads DFQATT; CDR2 reads SNEGSKA (reference sequence). CDR3 sequence reads: CGARDGGHYGYTF. CDR3 in DNA: TGCGGTGCTAGAGATGGGGGACACTATGGCTACACCTTC.

The rearrangement joins TRBV5-1 to TRBJ2-5, with TRBD2 as a possible D gene (5 bases). Germline-derived CDR1 and CDR2 are SGHRS and YFSETQ. Trimming cost V 3 bases and J 3 bases, with 6 bases left between them. The CDR3 contains 12 residues. The CDR3 coding sequence is TGCGCCAGCAGCTGGGAGAAAGAGACCCAGTACTTC. As protein: CASSWEKETQYF.

This clonotype was recorded a few times. The chain is built from TRBV6-2 or TRBV6-3 and TRBJ1-5; 8 bases match TRBD1. CDR1 and CDR2 from the germline V gene are MNHEY and SVGEGT. V lost 2 bases, J lost 0 bases, and 12 bases stayed unmatched. The CDR3 has 19 amino acids. CDR3 sequence (DNA): TGTGCCAGCAGTTACGGCTACAGGGGGGCTCTTTATAGCAATCAGCCCCAGCATTTT. Residues: CASSYGYRGALYSNQPQHF.

J is TRBJ2-7 and V is TRBV25-1, with 10 bases lining up with TRBD2. Germline CDR1 MGHDK, CDR2 SYGVNS. This CDR3 region has 17 residues. Trimming at V came to 1 base and at J to 5 bases, leaving 11 bases not matched to a gene. The CDR3, as DNA: TGTGCCAGCAGTGAATCCCGGACTAGCGGTAGGTCAAACGAGCAGTACTTC. Its protein is CASSESRTSGRSNEQYF.

The rearrangement links TRBV4-2 to TRBJ2-4; D could derive from TRBD1 or TRBD2 (6 bases each). The J call may be wrong; the DNA end is better matched by TRBJ2-7. This CDR3 has 17 amino acids. The germline CDR1 and CDR2 sequences are LGHNA and YNFKEQ. The CDR3 DNA reads as TGTGCCAGCAGCCAAGATTCGGAGGGACACCGAACCTACGAGCAGTACTTC. This sequence encodes CASSQDSEGHRTYEQYF.

This chain links TRBV27 with TRBJ2-6; D remains unclear. Germline CDR1 reads MNHEY; CDR2 reads SMNVEV (reference sequence). The CDR3 extends over 18 amino acids. The germline V and J ends were trimmed by 6 bases and 0 bases, with 18 bases remaining between them. For the CDR3, the DNA is TGTGCCAGCAGACCAGGAGAGAATGGGCACTCTGGGGCCAACGTCCTGACTTTC. Residues: CASRPGENGHSGANVLTF.

This clonotype has only a few counts. The rearrangement links TRBV12-3 or TRBV12-4 to TRBJ2-4; TRBD1 is a possible D gene (5 bases). Trimming removed 2 bases from V and 0 bases from J, with 11 bases in between. The CDR3 extends over 16 amino acids. The CDR3 loop reads CASSLQGLLAKNIQYF. CDR3 in DNA: TGTGCCAGCAGTTTACAGGGTTTACTAGCCAAAAACATTCAGTACTTC.

The table lists this clonotype with a count of one. The V and J genes are TRBV29-1 and TRBJ2-7; no reliable D call. The CDR3 length is 11 residues. The V gene lost 5 bases and the J gene lost 0 bases, with 5 bases spanning the gap. From germline, CDR1 is SQVTM and CDR2 ANQGSEA. The CDR3 here is CSVRNSYEQYF. DNA for the CDR3: TGCAGCGTTAGGAACTCCTACGAGCAGTACTTC.

The chain uses TRBV19 and TRBJ2-5; a weak D match, TRBD2 (5 bases). Judging by the DNA end, TRBJ2-7 fits better; the J call may be wrong. The CDR3 has 14 residues. The germline V gene encodes CDR1 LNHDA and CDR2 SQIVND (reference sequence). The CDR3 here is CASSPSGIVYEQYF. The CDR3 nucleotides read TGTGCCAGTAGTCCCTCGGGGATTGTCTACGAGCAGTACTTC.

This clonotype showed up just a few times. The chain employs TRBV4-1 and TRBJ2-3, with D perhaps matching TRBD2 (6 bases). Germline-derived CDR1 and CDR2 are MGHRA and YSYEKL. The V and J ends lost 1 base and 7 bases respectively, with 27 bases between them. CDR3 length: 19 residues. The CDR3 nucleotides read TGCGCCAGCAGCCAAGGACCCCTTGGAAAGGGCCATCGGGAGAATACGCAGTATTTT. The encoded protein is CASSQGPLGKGHRENTQYF.

This chain joins TRBV6-5 and TRBJ2-7; a weak D match, TRBD2 (5 bases). The CDR3 contains 15 residues. CDR1 MNHEY and CDR2 SVGAGI come from the germline V gene. The V end lost 6 bases, the J end lost 0 bases, and 15 bases lay between the germline ends. The CDR3 region has the DNA TGTGCCAGCAGGGGCGGCGGGCCCCTCTCCTACGAGCAGTACTTC. Its translation: CASRGGGPLSYEQYF.

This clonotype was counted between two and nine times. The chain carries TRBV2 and TRBJ2-7; 11 bases match TRBD1. CDR1 SNHLY and CDR2 FYNNEI come from the germline V gene. Trimming took 3 bases from V and 1 from J; bases not matched to a gene: 5. The CDR3 is 16 residues long. The CDR3 DNA reads TGTGCCAGCAGTGATAGGACAGGGGGCGAGTCCTACGAGCAGTACTTC. Amino acids: CASSDRTGGESYEQYF. The whole variable domain, remainder taken from reference TRBV2 and TRBJ2-7, is EPEVTQTPSHQVTQMGQEVILRCVPISNHLYFYWYRQILGQKVEFLVSFYNNEISEKSEIFDDQFSVERPDGSNFTLKIRSTKLEDSAMYFCASSDRTGGESYEQYFGPGTRLTVT.

Here the CDR3 reads CATSRKPWPGRPWTKNIQYF. CDR3 DNA: TGTGCCACCAGCAGAAAACCCTGGCCAGGCCGGCCTTGGACCAAAAACATTCAGTACTTC. V is TRBV15 and J is TRBJ2-4; no clear D gene. Germline V gene sequence: CDR1 LNHNV, CDR2 YYDKDF (reference sequence). Trimming cost V 2 bases and J 2 bases, with 25 bases left between them. This CDR3 has 20 amino acids. The variable domain in full, with the rest retrieved from reference TRBV15 and TRBJ2-4, is DAMVIQNPRYQVTQFGKPVTLSCSQTLNHNVMYWYQQKSSQAPKLLFHYYDKDFNNEADTPDNFQSRRPNTSFCFLDIRSPGLGDTAMYLCATSRKPWPGRPWTKNIQYFGAGTRLSVL.